A single sample is the source of the 9 T cell receptor beta chains below, sequenced in a study of regulatory T cells in long-lasting Graves disease. The time point denotes: newly diagnosed GD, antithyroid drugs for less than 3 months. From RNA extracted from PBMCs, the TCR library was made. iRepertoire HTBI primers and Arm-PCR of CDR3 regions built TCR beta libraries. Each CDR3 protein is one row after TCRdb ran MiXCR on the multiplex PCR reads. The sample has approximately 230,000 distinct CDR3 sequences, about a sixth seen once. Sequenced material: peripheral blood mononuclear cells (PBMCs), taken at new diagnosis, from a patient treated with antithyroid drugs. These receptors all come from a female donor with Graves disease.

The chain has TRBV20-1 and TRBJ2-7; TRBD1 aligns across 12 bases. V shed 4 bases, J shed 2 bases, and the junction held 18 bases outside the gene matches. Germline V gene lookup returns CDR1 DFQATT and CDR2 SNEGSKA (reference sequence). CDR3 size: 19 residues. This chain's CDR3 is CSAKAGTGGRGRRPYEQYF. CDR3 in DNA: TGCAGTGCTAAGGCAGGGACAGGGGGCCGGGGACGCCGCCCCTACGAGCAGTACTTC.

This chain uses TRBV6-5 with TRBJ2-7; TRBD2 matches 11 bases. The CDR3 sequence is 17 residues long. Trimming removed 2 bases from V and 4 bases from J; junction bases left unmatched: 10. Germline V gene data show CDR1 as MNHEY and CDR2 as SVGAGI. The CDR3 DNA is TGTGCCAGCAGTTACCAGAGTAGCGGGAGGGCCGGGTACGAGCAGTACTTC. It yields the protein CASSYQSSGRAGYEQYF.

The chain joins TRBV19 to TRBJ2-7; a weak D match, TRBD2 (5 bases). Germline CDR1 reads LNHDA; CDR2 reads SQIVND (reference sequence). The length of the CDR3 is 14 residues. V was pared by 3 bases and J by 3 bases, with 12 bases between. The CDR3 region has the DNA TGTGCCAGTAGTATGCTACTGGGGAGCTACGAGCAGTACTTC. Translated: CASSMLLGSYEQYF.

There are many counts of this clonotype. This sequence joins TRBV11-2 and TRBJ1-1; D gene ambiguous. Germline values: CDR1 SGHAT, CDR2 FQNNGV. The CDR3 spans 14 residues. The germline V and J ends were trimmed by 6 bases and 1 base, with 12 bases remaining between them. CDR3 loop: CASRPVRGNTEAFF. The CDR3 coding sequence is TGTGCCAGCAGACCCGTTCGGGGGAACACTGAAGCTTTCTTT.

In this sample, this clonotype turned up once. Since a much larger clone is just one base distant, this may be a read error. V and J are TRBV10-3 and TRBJ2-7; D is possibly TRBD2 (5 bases). Trimming left V 8 bases short and J 2 bases short, with 28 bases between. Germline assignment: CDR1 ENHRY and CDR2 SYGVKD. The CDR3 contains 18 residues. The CDR3 nucleotides read TGTGCCATCGTGTCGGGCGGAAGGGCCCTACCGAGGGCCTACGAGCAGTACTTC. The encoded protein is CAIVSGGRALPRAYEQYF.

This clonotype occurred many times. The V gene is TRBV4-1, the J gene TRBJ2-7, with 11 bases fitting TRBD2. The CDR3 spans 17 residues. V lost 6 bases, J lost 0 bases, and 10 bases stayed unmatched. The germline CDR1 and CDR2 sequences are MGHRA and YSYEKL. CDR3 nucleotide sequence: TGCGCCAGCAGTTATCGATTAGCGGGAGGGAACTCCTACGAGCAGTACTTC. Amino acid sequence: CASSYRLAGGNSYEQYF.

The chain links TRBV7-2 to TRBJ2-3; tentative D call: TRBD1 (6 bases). CDR1 is SGHTA and CDR2 is FQGNSA in the germline V gene. This CDR3 region has 15 residues. Trimming shortened V by 5 bases and J by 1 base, and 13 bases separated the two germline ends. As DNA, the CDR3 is TGTGCCAGCAGCGCACAGGGTTGCCGCACAGATACGCAGTATTTT. Translation: CASSAQGCRTDTQYF.

Concerning this clonotype: Possible read error: a much larger clone is one base away. The V gene is TRBV6-2 or TRBV6-3, the J gene TRBJ1-1, with D perhaps TRBD1 (5 bases). The CDR3 runs to 15 residues. Per germline, CDR1 MNHEY and CDR2 SVGEGT. Trimming pared 2 bases from V and 6 bases from J, leaving 16 bases between. The CDR3 region has the DNA TGTGCCAGCAGTTACCCGGCAGGGAGTCACGCTGAAGCTTTCTTT. Translated: CASSYPAGSHAEAFF.

The chain uses TRBV4-1 and TRBJ2-7; 7 bases agree with TRBD1. J gave up 1 base and V 5 bases, and 2 bases lay outside the gene matches. The CDR3 sequence is 13 residues long. Germline-derived CDR1 and CDR2 are MGHRA and YSYEKL. Here the CDR3 DNA reads TGCGCCAGCAGCTCGGACAGGTCCTACGAGCAGTACTTC. Translating it yields CASSSDRSYEQYF.